These 27 T cell receptor beta chains were all obtained from the same sample, sequenced in a study of T cell repertoires in cytomegalovirus infection. MiXCR, applied by TCRdb to the reads, yields one record per CDR3 protein. The data show some 800,000 distinct CDR3 sequences, roughly 28% seen once. Their specific antigens are unknown. The sample in question was cultured CD8+ T cells from PBMCs, obtained from culture after CMV antigen stimulation. The source of these receptors is a human donor in good health (CMV status not recorded). Some clones in this sample may be carry-over from other donors' samples.

This clonotype was detected a few times. This chain links TRBV4-1 with TRBJ1-1; D possibly corresponds to TRBD1 (5 bases). Per germline, CDR1 MGHRA and CDR2 YSYEKL. Trimming took off 0 bases at V and 1 base at J, with 12 bases between the two ends. There are 16 residues in the CDR3. Here the CDR3 reads CASSQELWGENTEAFF. DNA for the CDR3: TGCGCCAGCAGCCAAGAGCTCTGGGGCGAGAACACTGAAGCTTTCTTT.

This clonotype was seen a few times. The chain couples TRBV12-3 or TRBV12-4 to TRBJ1-5, with 8 bases that match TRBD1. The CDR3 sequence is 15 residues long. V shed 5 bases and J 3 bases; nucleotides not matched to a gene: 6. The CDR3 coding sequence is TGTGCCAGCAGTCTCCGGGACAGGTTCAATCAGCCCCAGCATTTT. Its translation is CASSLRDRFNQPQHF.

V usage is TRBV20-1 and J usage is TRBJ1-5; D might be TRBD1 (5 bases). The V end was cut by 3 bases, the J end by 2 bases, with 11 bases between. The V gene's germline CDR1 is DFQATT and CDR2 SNEGSKA (reference sequence). The CDR3 runs to 14 residues. The CDR3: CSASRGRGNQPQHF. The CDR3 DNA sequence: TGCAGTGCTAGCCGGGGACGGGGCAATCAGCCCCAGCATTTT.

This clonotype has at least ten counts. The chain couples TRBV7-6 to TRBJ2-2; 7 bases align to TRBD1. CDR3 size: 13 residues. The trim removed 4 bases at V and 7 bases at J, leaving 3 bases unmatched. The V gene's germline CDR1 is SGHVS and CDR2 FNYEAQ. The chain's CDR3 is CASSSTGDGELFF. The CDR3 nucleotides are TGTGCCAGCAGCTCTACAGGGGACGGGGAGCTGTTTTTT.

The genes are TRBV7-9 and TRBJ2-3; 7 nucleotides agree with TRBD2. Germline CDR1 and CDR2: SEHNR and FQNEAQ (reference sequence). The CDR3 is 14 residues long. V lost 5 bases to trimming and J lost 8 bases; unmatched junction nucleotides: 10. DNA for the CDR3: TGTGCCAGCAGCGGAGTGGGGGGGGGGAGTACGCAGTATTTT. Translation gives CASSGVGGGSTQYF.

This clonotype turned up a few times. The V call is TRBV6-2 or TRBV6-3, the J call TRBJ2-5; the D gene is possibly TRBD1 (5 bases). V lost 5 bases to trimming and J lost 3 bases, with 16 bases between them. Looked up from germline, CDR1 is MNHEY and CDR2 is SVGEGT. The CDR3 has 15 residues. CDR3 sequence reads: CASSRQLYPKETQYF. The CDR3 nucleotides are TGTGCCAGCAGTCGACAGTTATACCCAAAAGAGACCCAGTACTTC.

The rearrangement uses TRBV10-3 and TRBJ2-1; TRBD1 is a possible D gene (5 bases). The CDR3 is made up of 13 amino acids. Per the germline V gene, CDR1 is ENHRY and CDR2 is SYGVKD. V was clipped by 6 bases and J by 5 bases, with 11 bases between them. The CDR3 DNA reads as TGTGCCATCAGGCTTGACAGAAACAATGAGCAGTTCTTC. This encodes CAIRLDRNNEQFF.

The V call is TRBV7-6, the J call TRBJ2-1; 11 bases are shared with TRBD2. Per germline, CDR1 SGHVS and CDR2 FNYEAQ. This CDR3 comprises 14 residues. The V gene end was trimmed by 7 bases and the J gene end by 7 bases; junction bases not matched to a gene: 6. The CDR3 protein is CASTLAGGWNEQFF. The CDR3 nucleotides read TGTGCCAGCACCCTAGCGGGGGGCTGGAATGAGCAGTTCTTC.

The chain is built from TRBV12-3 or TRBV12-4 and TRBJ1-6; D is uncertain. V was pared by 6 bases and J by 10 bases, with 19 bases between. This CDR3 spans 15 amino acids. The CDR3 bases are TGTGCCAGCAGCCCCGGGGTAGGGCCCCAGTCACCCCTCCACTTT. Translating it yields CASSPGVGPQSPLHF.

The chain links TRBV6-1 to TRBJ1-6; D is perhaps TRBD1 (5 bases). Trimming stripped 0 bases from V and 2 bases from J, with 23 bases between. The CDR3 contains 21 residues. Germline CDR1 is MNHNS and CDR2 is SASEGT. CDR3 amino acids: CASSEAPPEGGAGTYNSPLHF. For the CDR3, the DNA is TGTGCCAGCAGTGAAGCCCCTCCCGAGGGAGGGGCGGGGACCTATAATTCACCCCTCCACTTT.

The J gene is TRBJ1-1, the V gene TRBV2; TRBD1 might be the D (6 bases). Germline V gene sequence: CDR1 SNHLY, CDR2 FYNNEI. The CDR3 consists of 15 residues. V lost 7 bases to trimming and J lost 6 bases, with 21 bases between them. The CDR3 bases are TGTGCCAGCACCCAAGGGGGGTACGCTGACCCTGAAGCTTTCTTT. Protein sequence: CASTQGGYADPEAFF.

This clonotype was picked up a small number of times. The rearrangement uses TRBV29-1 and TRBJ2-3, with 9 positions matching TRBD1. Germline-derived CDR1 and CDR2 are SQVTM and ANQGSEA. This CDR3 is 14 amino acids long. The junction had 5 bases not matched to a gene; V was cut back by 1 base and J by 6 bases. In nucleotides, the CDR3 is TGCAGCGTTGAAGGGACAGGGGCCTTGGATACGCAGTATTTT. This sequence encodes CSVEGTGALDTQYF.

This clonotype was detected a few times. This chain links TRBV27 with TRBJ1-1; D unclear. CDR1 is MNHEY and CDR2 is SMNVEV in the germline V gene (reference sequence). V was shortened by 4 bases and J by 1 base, with 16 bases between the two germline ends. This CDR3 region has 16 residues. The CDR3 sequence is CASSSPNIAENTEAFF. The DNA for the CDR3 is TGTGCCAGCAGTTCCCCAAATATTGCAGAGAACACTGAAGCTTTCTTT.

The chain links TRBV27 to TRBJ2-1, with 12 positions matching TRBD2. J was trimmed by 9 bases and V by 5 bases; bases with no gene match: 5. Germline V lookup: CDR1 MNHEY, CDR2 SMNVEV (reference sequence). This CDR3 is 14 amino acids long. CDR3 sequence (DNA): TGTGCCAGCAGTCCGTCTAGCGGGGGGGGTGAGCAGTTCTTC. Encoded protein: CASSPSSGGGEQFF.

This clonotype has ten or more counts. The rearrangement joins TRBV7-8 to TRBJ2-1, with 15 bases aligning to TRBD2. The CDR3 loop spans 17 amino acids. The germline V gene has CDR1 SGHVS and CDR2 FQNEAQ. V was clipped by 5 bases and J by 2 bases; unmatched bases: 4. CDR3 loop: CASSGTSGGSTYNEQFF. As DNA, the CDR3 is TGTGCCAGCAGCGGGACTAGCGGGGGGTCTACCTACAATGAGCAGTTCTTC. Based on the CDR3 plus reference TRBV7-8 and TRBJ2-1, the full variable domain is GAGVSQSPRYKVAKRGQDVALRCDPISGHVSLFWYQQALGQGPEFLTYFQNEAQLDKSGLPSDRFFAERPEGSVSTLKIQRTQQEDSAVYLCASSGTSGGSTYNEQFFGPGTRLTVL.

This clonotype has just a few counts. The rearrangement uses TRBV6-1 and TRBJ1-4; 11 bases are a match to TRBD1. The germline CDR1 and CDR2 sequences are MNHNS and SASEGT. The CDR3 extends over 17 amino acids. Germline trimming cut 5 bases from V and 2 bases from J; bases unmatched to any gene: 7. CDR3 region: CASSFRDRGTTNEKLFF. The CDR3 DNA reads TGTGCCAGCAGTTTCCGGGACAGGGGGACCACTAATGAAAAACTGTTTTTT.

This clonotype was counted only a few times. This chain links TRBV4-1 with TRBJ1-2; no reliable D call. Germline assignment: CDR1 MGHRA and CDR2 YSYEKL. V was cut by 1 base and J by 0 bases, with 6 bases left in between. The CDR3 length is 14 residues. The CDR3 DNA follows: TGCGCCAGCAGCCAAGGGGGAACTAACTATGGCTACACCTTC. It specifies CASSQGGTNYGYTF.

There are a few counts of this clonotype. The chain uses TRBV19 and TRBJ1-5; D possibly corresponds to TRBD1 (6 bases). V was shortened by 5 bases and J by 4 bases, with 12 bases between the two germline ends. The CDR3 extends over 14 amino acids. CDR1 LNHDA and CDR2 SQIVND come from the germline V gene (reference sequence). The CDR3: CASSAGARNQPQHF. DNA for the CDR3: TGTGCCAGTAGTGCAGGGGCGAGGAATCAGCCCCAGCATTTT. Full variable domain (missing parts from reference TRBV19 and TRBJ1-5): DGGITQSPKYLFRKEGQNVTLSCEQNLNHDAMYWYRQDPGQGLRLIYYSQIVNDFQKGDIAEGYSVSREKKESFPLTVTSAQKNPTAFYLCASSAGARNQPQHFGDGTRLSIL.

The rearrangement joins TRBV27 to TRBJ2-7; D call uncertain. There are 14 residues in the CDR3. Trimming cost V 2 bases and J 4 bases, with 12 bases left between them. Germline CDR1 reads MNHEY; CDR2 reads SMNVEV (reference sequence). The CDR3 here is CASSLNLAEYEQYF. CDR3 DNA sequence: TGTGCCAGCAGTTTAAATCTCGCCGAGTACGAGCAGTACTTC.

DNA of the CDR3: TGTGCCAGCACACCCCGGGACAGGGGGATCACCGGGGAGCTGTTTTTT. Translated: CASTPRDRGITGELFF. The J gene is TRBJ2-2, the V gene TRBV6-2 or TRBV6-3, with 11 bases that match TRBD1. V lost 7 bases to trimming and J lost 4 bases; unmatched junction nucleotides: 8. Germline values: CDR1 MNHEY, CDR2 SVGEGT. The CDR3 consists of 16 residues.

The chain combines TRBV5-5 with TRBJ1-5, with a weak D call TRBD1 (5 bases). The V end lost 3 bases, the J end lost 6 bases, and 16 bases lay between the germline ends. Looked up from germline, CDR1 is SGHKS and CDR2 is YYEKEE (reference sequence). The CDR3 sequence is 15 residues long. The CDR3 DNA follows: TGTGCCAGCAGCTACGCCGGGGGGTGGGGTCAGCCCCAGCATTTT. Its translation is CASSYAGGWGQPQHF.

This clonotype was detected ten times or more. The chain links TRBV12-3 or TRBV12-4 to TRBJ2-2; 7 bases agree with TRBD1. The CDR3 has 13 amino acids. CDR3 sequence reads: CASRQGDTGELFF. The CDR3 nucleotides read TGTGCTTCCCGACAGGGTGATACCGGGGAGCTGTTTTTT.

The V and J genes are TRBV7-9 and TRBJ2-7; D is unresolved. CDR1 is SEHNR, CDR2 FQNEAQ, per germline (reference sequence). This CDR3 contains 12 residues. V dropped 5 bases and J dropped 4 bases, with 9 bases sitting between them. CDR3 in amino acids: CASSVSVYEQYF. CDR3 in DNA: TGTGCCAGCAGCGTATCGGTGTACGAGCAGTACTTC. Using reference TRBV7-9 and TRBJ2-7 for the parts outside the CDR3, the full variable domain is DTGVSQNPRHKITKRGQNVTFRCDPISEHNRLYWYRQTLGQGPEFLTYFQNEAQLEKSRLLSDRFSAERPKGSFSTLEIQRTEQGDSAMYLCASSVSVYEQYFGPGTRLTVT.

The V and J genes are TRBV6-7 and TRBJ2-5, with 7 bases that match TRBD1. TRBV6-7 is assigned to the ORF class and has an uncertain function. The CDR3 runs to 15 residues. V lost 6 bases to trimming and J lost 5 bases; unmatched junction nucleotides: 12. The CDR3 DNA sequence: TGTGCCAGCAGACCCGGGACAGTGCTCCAGGAGACCCAGTACTTC. It yields the protein CASRPGTVLQETQYF.

This chain links TRBV7-9 with TRBJ2-7, with 7 bases matching TRBD1. Germline CDR1 reads SEHNR; CDR2 reads FQNEAQ (reference sequence). V lost 5 bases, J lost 2 bases, and 9 bases stayed unmatched. The length of the CDR3 is 15 residues. The CDR3 protein is CASSLRQGIAYEQYV. The CDR3 DNA sequence: TGTGCCAGCAGCCTACGACAGGGAATAGCCTACGAGCAGTACGTC.

The table lists this clonotype with a few counts. V usage is TRBV7-9 and J usage is TRBJ1-3; 7 bases line up with TRBD1. In germline, CDR1 is SEHNR, CDR2 FQNEAQ (reference sequence). The CDR3 consists of 14 residues. The V segment lost 5 bases and the J segment 2 bases; nucleotides outside the gene matches: 3. In nucleotides, the CDR3 is TGTGCCAGCAGCCAGGACAGGACTGGAAACACCATATATTTT. Residues: CASSQDRTGNTIYF.

This chain connects TRBV19 to TRBJ2-3, with D possibly being TRBD2 (6 bases). The CDR3 runs 15 residues. With 6 bases removed from V and 0 bases from J, the gap between germline ends came to 13 bases. Germline loops: CDR1 LNHDA, CDR2 SQIVND (reference sequence). The CDR3 here is CASRLGGASTDTQYF. CDR3 in DNA: TGTGCCAGTAGACTCGGGGGTGCGAGCACAGATACGCAGTATTTT.